This T cell receptor beta chain was sequenced during a study of graft-versus-host responses after intestinal transplantation (dated by TCRdb to the early 2020s). For the study in its entirety: Recipients received multivisceral, liver-intestinal, or isolated intestinal transplants. Every recipient was given anti-thymocyte globulin induction, then maintenance tacrolimus and steroids for approximately 3 years. After intestinal transplantation, graft-versus-host and host-versus-graft alloreactive T cell clones in the graft, circulation and bone marrow were tracked using bulk TCR-beta CDR3 sequencing. To identify alloreactive clones, pre-transplant mixed lymphocyte reaction products were sequenced and then compared with unstimulated pre-transplant donor and recipient T cells. The cohort enrolled under 25 intestinal transplant recipients including one retransplant, and a few patients lacking pretransplant specimens were excluded. Donor T cell macrochimerism was defined as a peak of at least 4% donor T cells among recipient peripheral blood mononuclear cells. Instead of going to the commercial service, samples from a few later patients were sequenced in-house on an Illumina MiSeq and processed with MiXCR.

To prepare the library, the immunoSEQ multiplex PCR assay was applied. For most patients, genomic DNA was isolated using the Qiagen DNeasy Blood and Tissue Kit and was shipped frozen to Adaptive Biotechnologies for TCR sequencing. High-throughput TCR-beta CDR3 sequencing of genomic DNA from most patients was performed by Adaptive Biotechnologies. In the original analysis: TCR sequencing data were retrieved from Adaptive's ImmunoSEQ software for around 18 patients, whereas three other patients were processed with MiXCR and VDJtools. To correct CD4 versus CD8 sorting errors, any sequence found in both subsets at a frequency ratio below 5:1 was removed. CDR3 nucleotide sequences shared by donor and recipient were removed because the origin of these sequences could not be assigned. To count as alloreactive, a clone needed at least 2-fold expansion over unstimulated cells and a minimum CFSE-low frequency of 0.002% (template counts) or 0.001% (read counts). Clones detected in sequenced pre-transplant spleen, lymph node, or MLR CFSE-low populations of the donor or recipient were defined as mappable. The cumulative frequency of alloreactive clones was calculated as a percentage of all sequences, weighted by copy number. TCRdb re-hosts the immuneACCESS table, in-frame sequences only. Its copies lack some clones; in the studies checked, an unresolved V gene accounts for under half of them, and the cause for the rest is not known. That table furnishes V, J and clone size, whereas the DNA furnished D and trimming. The sample table records fewer than 60,000 clones; 70% to 85% of these occur just once. Together, the top ten hold around 0.5% of the sample.

There are 15 amino acids in the CDR3, from cysteine to phenylalanine inclusive. Just CDR3 DNA is preserved here, 45 bases in frame from base 1. CDR1 is given as LNHDA and CDR2 as SQIVND, both from the germline V gene (reference sequence). Between the V and J ends, shortened by 5 bases and 0 bases respectively, the junction contains 8 bases. The paper's findings and limits, for the study overall: In patients with donor T cell macrochimerism, the allografts had high GvH to HvG T cell clonal ratios. The conclusions were limited by the relatively low number and heterogeneity of the intestinal transplant patients. GvH clones were detected in recipient bone marrow, and some of these GvH clones were observed earlier in ileal mucosa or blood, consistent with an intestinal mucosal origin. Early after transplant, peak levels of circulating GvH clones were associated with declines in HvG clones.

Comments on this clone: Its antigen specificity is not known. Within one base of it there is no much larger clone, and no base qualities were kept.

The time point label for this specimen denotes: cells obtained before transplantation from donor or recipient. CD3+CD4+ and CD3+CD8+ populations were FACS-sorted from unstimulated pre-transplant donor and recipient cells taken from spleen or lymph nodes. The source of this sequence is a human donor who was the organ donor for an intestinal transplant. Recombination joined TRBV19 with TRBJ2-6; the D gene lacks a confident call. The starting material was unstimulated CD4+ T cells sorted from spleen or lymph node cells, obtained before transplant. The DNA sequence is TGTGCCAGTAGTCCCGGCAACTCTGGGGCCAACGTCCTGACTTTC. The encoded protein is CASSPGNSGANVLTF. Reference TRBV19 and TRBJ2-6 genes cover what lies past the CDR3, so the full variable domain is DGGITQSPKYLFRKEGQNVTLSCEQNLNHDAMYWYRQDPGQGLRLIYYSQIVNDFQKGDIAEGYSVSREKKESFPLTVTSAQKNPTAFYLCASSPGNSGANVLTFGAGSRLTVL.